This T cell receptor (beta chain) was sequenced in a study of blood T cell repertoires in COVID-19. Overall study context: Italy, Spain and the United States were the sources of the convalescent and acute COVID-19 samples. The analysed material was cDNA or gDNA that came from T cells, B-cell-depleted T cells, or PBMCs.

How the authors handled the data: The assay estimated nucleated cells by amplifying reference gene primers. Libraries were prepared by immunoSEQ multiplex PCR; TCRdb keeps only in-frame clonotypes and omits some of them. D and trimming come from the DNA, and the V and J calls and clone size come from that table. The data contain roughly 670,000 clones, about nine tenths of them seen just once; the ten biggest clones take up 0.2% to 0.3%. The CDR3 runs 12 residues. The germline V gene has CDR1 SEHNR and CDR2 FQNEAQ (reference sequence). V lost 5 bases and J 0 bases, leaving 5 bases between the germline ends.

This TCR derives from a woman aged 18-29 years with acute or convalescent COVID-19. V usage is TRBV7-9 and J usage is TRBJ2-7; the D is unclear. Sequencing input: peripheral blood. CDR3 bases: TGTGCCAGCAGCAAACACTCCTACGAGCAGTACTTC. Protein product: CASSKHSYEQYF.